The text below deals with one T cell receptor beta chain. Its antigen is currently unknown. Germline-derived CDR1 and CDR2 are SGHTA and FQGNSA. The CDR3 sequence is 16 residues long. V was pared by 1 base and J by 3 bases, with 7 bases of the junction left unmatched. The source of the sample is a study of T-cell memory formation after mild COVID-19. TCRdb re-called the 5' RACE reads with MiXCR, one entry per CDR3 protein. The repertoire consists of approximately 410,000 distinct CDR3 sequences, with 20% to 25% occurring once and the leading ten covering under 15%. Whole-study results and caveats: A subset of responding clones appeared in pre-infection memory, suggesting cross-reactive memory joined.

The sequencing input was PBMCs or a T cell subset sorted from them (not recorded which). The clonotype originates from an adult woman who had mild COVID-19 (a few samples of this study predate the infection). Cell type and time point are not known. The rearrangement uses TRBV7-2 and TRBJ2-3; 7 bases are shared with TRBD2. The DNA for the CDR3 is TGTGCCAGCAGCTTAGTCGGGGCGGGAGTAACAGATACGCAGTATTTT. It is translated as CASSLVGAGVTDTQYF.